This T cell receptor beta chain came from a study of response to subunit inactivated influenza vaccine. TCRdb reprocessed the RT-PCR reads with MiXCR, giving one entry per CDR3 protein. Among more than 500,000 distinct CDR3 sequences listed, approximately 11% were seen once. The CDR3 contains 18 residues. Looked up from germline, CDR1 is SGDLS and CDR2 is YYNGEE. V dropped 3 bases and J dropped 0; count of bases not matched to a gene: 11. These same data were also listed under a study on T cells expressing NK-cell markers. Turning to that study: 5'RACE template switching with UMIs produced the TCR beta cDNA.

The specimen was PBMCs from blood, collected on the day of vaccination. The chain links TRBV9 to TRBJ2-1; 8 nucleotides match TRBD1. The sequence was collected from a man aged 45-65 years who received an inactivated influenza vaccine. The CDR3: CASSGLGDRQYSYNEQFF. In nucleotides, the CDR3 is TGTGCCAGCAGCGGCCTCGGGGACAGGCAATACTCCTACAATGAGCAGTTCTTC.